Listed below are T cell receptor beta chains from one sample, sequenced in a study of shared clonotypes between healthy human individuals. Using immunoSEQ multiplex PCR, the repertoire was profiled, and TCRdb retains in-frame clones only, with some absent. The sample has about 110,000 clones, approximately 70% seen once. The sequenced material came from memory CD8+ T cells sorted from blood. These receptors all come from a woman aged 25 to 39 in good health. The CDR3 runs from the conserved cysteine through the conserved F or W. A D gene is named only where the DNA matches it firmly. Only some rows state a clone size, as once, few, many or a class for expanded clones.

TRBJ2-7 | TRBD1 | . | TRBV11-2 | CASSLVSGGEQYF | TGTGCCAGCAGCTTAGTCTCAGGGGGAGAGCAGTACTTC
TRBJ2-5 | TRBD2 | once | TRBV6-4 | CASSDSSGGQETQYF | TGTGCCAGCAGTGACTCGAGCGGGGGTCAAGAGACCCAGTACTTC
TRBJ2-3 | . | . | TRBV6-4 | CASSEFLQGSDTQYF | TGTGCCAGCAGTGAGTTTTTACAGGGATCAGATACGCAGTATTTT
TRBJ2-7 | TRBD2 | few | TRBV6-1 | CASKVTSGPHEQYF | TGTGCCAGCAAAGTCACTAGCGGGCCCCACGAGCAGTACTTC
TRBJ2-2 | . | . | TRBV6-6 | CASSEARETGELFF | TGTGCCAGCAGTGAGGCCAGGGAGACCGGGGAGCTGTTTTTT
TRBJ2-7 | TRBD1 | . | TRBV2 | CASSKGTGPNQQYF | TGTGCCAGCAGTAAGGGGACAGGCCCCAATCAGCAGTACTTC
TRBJ2-7 | . | few | TRBV9 | CASSVGRTTEQYF | TGTGCCAGCAGCGTAGGGAGGACAACCGAGCAGTACTTC
TRBJ1-2 | TRBD1 | . | TRBV28 | CASWDRGRGINGYTF | TGTGCCAGTTGGGACAGGGGGCGAGGAATTAATGGCTACACCTTC
TRBJ2-7 | TRBD2 | . | TRBV6-4 | CASSERTSGINEQYF | TGTGCCAGCAGTGAAAGGACTAGCGGGATTAACGAGCAGTACTTC
TRBJ2-1 | TRBD2 | many | TRBV5-4 | CASSQRTSDYNEQFF | TGTGCCAGCAGCCAACGGACTAGCGACTACAATGAGCAGTTCTTC